The 8 T cell receptor beta chains presented below share a single source sample, sequenced in a study of T cells in Graves' hyperthyroidism and ophthalmopathy. TCR beta CDR3 regions were amplified from RNA transcripts. The HTBI primer set drove a first-round RT-PCR of the TCR CDR3. TCRdb processed the multiplex PCR reads anew with MiXCR; each CDR3 protein has one entry. This sample has 300,000 to 350,000 distinct CDR3 sequences; 20% to 25% occur once, and the top ten carry roughly 52%. Sequencing used blood. All receptors come from a woman in her 50s with Graves' hyperthyroidism.

In this sample, this clonotype turned up many times. This rearrangement joins TRBV12-3 or TRBV12-4 to TRBJ2-6, with D possibly matching TRBD1 (6 bases). The CDR3 consists of 16 residues. Trimming removed 4 bases at V and 0 bases at J, with 10 bases between. This CDR3 is CASSSGDTSGANVLTF. The CDR3 nucleotides read TGTGCCAGCAGTTCTGGGGACACCTCTGGGGCCAACGTCCTGACTTTC.

The chain employs TRBV27 and TRBJ2-7; a possible D gene is TRBD2 (7 bases). The germline V gene has CDR1 MNHEY and CDR2 SMNVEV (reference sequence). This CDR3 is 16 amino acids long. Trimming left V 1 base short and J 5 bases short, with 18 bases between. The CDR3 DNA is TGTGCCAGCAGTTTATTGGGGGGGGGGCCGCGGGACGAGCAGTACTTC. Protein sequence: CASSLLGGGPRDEQYF.

This chain connects TRBV27 to TRBJ1-1, with D possibly TRBD1 on 6 matching bases. The V and J ends lost 3 bases and 1 base respectively, with 18 bases between them. Germline assignment: CDR1 MNHEY and CDR2 SMNVEV (reference sequence). This CDR3 region has 17 residues. The CDR3 region is CASSLRGGHDANTEAFF. The CDR3 DNA reads as TGTGCCAGCAGTTTGAGAGGGGGGCACGACGCGAACACTGAAGCTTTCTTT.

This clonotype was picked up many times. The gene calls are TRBV6-4 and TRBJ1-2, with D possibly being TRBD1 (5 bases). Trimming took off 0 bases at V and 5 bases at J, with 7 bases between the two ends. Germline loops: CDR1 MRHNA, CDR2 SNTAGT. CDR3 size: 13 residues. This chain's CDR3 is CASSDSTEYGYTF. The CDR3 nucleotides read TGTGCCAGCAGTGACTCGACAGAGTATGGCTACACCTTC.

This clonotype has a count of ten or more. This chain joins TRBV20-1 and TRBJ2-3; D is undetermined. V was trimmed by 6 bases and J by 2 bases, leaving 12 bases between them. The CDR3 loop spans 13 amino acids. Germline CDR1 and CDR2: DFQATT and SNEGSKA (reference sequence). The CDR3 nucleotides read TGCAGTGCCGTACGGGCTTCCACAGATACGCAGTATTTT. Residues: CSAVRASTDTQYF.

This clonotype was picked up many times. CDR3 loop: CSKNRADTQYF. Written as DNA, the CDR3 is TGCAGTAAAAACAGGGCGGATACGCAGTATTTT. V and J are TRBV20-1 and TRBJ2-3; tentative D call: TRBD1 (6 bases). CDR3 length: 11 residues. The germline V gene encodes CDR1 DFQATT and CDR2 SNEGSKA (reference sequence). V was clipped by 8 bases and J by 6 bases, with 12 bases between them.

This chain links TRBV10-3 with TRBJ2-5; TRBD2 agrees at 7 bases. The V segment lost 2 bases and the J segment 5 bases; nucleotides outside the gene matches: 8. Germline assignment: CDR1 ENHRY and CDR2 SYGVKD. The CDR3 covers 15 residues. The CDR3 protein is CAISEVPGGGETQYF. Written as DNA, the CDR3 is TGTGCCATCAGTGAGGTTCCGGGGGGAGGTGAGACCCAGTACTTC.

This clonotype turned up a few times. The chain joins TRBV30 to TRBJ2-5; D remains unclear. The CDR3 contains 16 residues. Trimming stripped 2 bases from V and 4 bases from J, with 20 bases between. Germline assignment: CDR1 GTSNPN and CDR2 SVGIG (reference sequence). The CDR3 nucleotides are TGTGCCTGGAGTCATACTGGTGGTTCTTCCCGAGAGACCCAGTACTTC. This gives the protein CAWSHTGGSSRETQYF.